The present T cell receptor (beta chain) was sequenced within a study of CD8+ T cells in alopecia areata listed by TCRdb under 2018. Turning to the overall study: Treated patients were enrolled in an open-label pilot trial of oral tofacitinib at 5 to 10 mg twice daily for moderate-to-severe alopecia areata. Tofacitinib was administered for 6 to 18 months, and 6 months of follow-up off drug were then conducted to assess delayed response and recurrence. Disease severity in treated patients was measured with the SALT score, which quantifies the percentage of affected scalp surface area. Scalp tissue and sorted CD4+ and CD8+ peripheral blood T cells from patchy and totalis/universalis alopecia areata patients and from healthy controls were covered by human TCRbeta sequencing. RNA was extracted with the PAXgene miRNA kit for fixed scalp, the miRNeasy kit for PBMCs, and the RNeasy kit for mouse skin. High-throughput TCRbeta sequencing was used to examine T cell clonal expansion in alopecia areata in both the C3H/HeJ mouse model and human patients. Biopsies were taken from tofacitinib-treated patients at baseline and again at 4 and 24 weeks into treatment, and several of those patients also had a later scalp biopsy. Clonality in the scalp was compared among normal scalp (n=4), patchy alopecia areata scalp (n=8), and alopecia totalis/universalis scalp (n=8). TCRbeta CDR3 regions were amplified by immunoSEQ multiplex PCR with 35 Vbeta forward and 13 Jbeta reverse primers. The investigation overall reported the following: Because the treated cohort was small and included a single nonresponder, larger studies are needed to assess links between baseline CD8+ expansion and response. Resident alphabeta T cells in normal human skin are also sequenced, complicating scalp TCR repertoire analysis, unlike mouse skin dominated by gammadelta T cells. Shared TCR sequences between patients were less evident than in mice, which may be partly attributable to HLA diversity in the patient population. During tofacitinib treatment, many expanded lesional clones stuck around in both scalp and blood, and this persistence may partly explain why relapse happens after treatment is stopped. Higher clonality and more expanded CD8+ clones were observed in lesional scalp than in normal scalp, particularly in alopecia totalis/universalis, a finding suggestive of antigenic drive. With tofacitinib, both scalp clonality and the number of expanded CD8+ clones among the top 100 scalp clones went down significantly.

Read against the paper, the sample's treatment or condition label means: oral pan-JAK inhibitor, 5-10 mg twice daily. Lesional scalp punch biopsies and peripheral blood were obtained from alopecia areata patients. PBMCs were isolated by density centrifugation and stained for CD3, CD4 and CD8, and CD4+ and CD8+ T cells were sorted on a FACSAria. The CDR3 holds 14 amino acids from the cysteine to the phenylalanine. The DNA shown is the 42-base CDR3, in frame from base 1. Sequences MGHDK (CDR1) and SYGVNS (CDR2) are obtained from the germline V gene. The V end gives up 6 bases and the J end 4 bases, leaving 4 bases in the junction not matched to a gene. This clone came up a few times. The clone's antigen remains unknown. The sample holds no much larger clone one base away, and base qualities are not on file. Library method: the immunoSEQ multiplex PCR assay. For TCR sequencing, RNA was extracted from every sample and reverse transcribed into cDNA to serve as template. SuperScript III was used to make first-strand cDNA, primed with a 2:1 mix of oligo-dT and random hexamers. A synthetic immune receptor repertoire was used to measure amplification bias, and any remaining bias was corrected computationally. Per the original workflow: After raw reads were preprocessed to remove errors, the CDR3 was defined following IMGT conventions as running from the conserved cysteine to phenylalanine. To get clonality, Shannon entropy was normalized by log2 of the number of productive unique TCRs and the result was subtracted from 1. Whether each scalp clone was CD4 or CD8 was inferred by checking scalp TCRbeta sequences against the CD4 and CD8 repertoires from sorted blood. TCRdb stores this immuneACCESS table with in-frame sequences only. Part of the clones is absent; in the studies checked, under half of the shortfall reflects unresolved V genes, and no reason is known for the rest. The V and J calls and clone size come from that table; D and trimming were worked out from the DNA. Recorded for this sample are roughly 230,000 clones; less than 45% of them occurred a single time. The leading ten clones occupy over 2.5% of the sample.

This sample comprised CD4+ T cells sorted from blood, obtained at approximately week 36, from a patient treated with tofacitinib. The receptor comes from a human donor with alopecia areata. The chain is assembled from TRBV25-1 and TRBJ2-3, with 10 bases in between that match TRBD1. The CDR3 region has the sequence CASSKTGGADTQYF. The DNA sequence is as follows: TGTGCCAGCAGCAAGACAGGGGGCGCAGATACGCAGTATTTT.